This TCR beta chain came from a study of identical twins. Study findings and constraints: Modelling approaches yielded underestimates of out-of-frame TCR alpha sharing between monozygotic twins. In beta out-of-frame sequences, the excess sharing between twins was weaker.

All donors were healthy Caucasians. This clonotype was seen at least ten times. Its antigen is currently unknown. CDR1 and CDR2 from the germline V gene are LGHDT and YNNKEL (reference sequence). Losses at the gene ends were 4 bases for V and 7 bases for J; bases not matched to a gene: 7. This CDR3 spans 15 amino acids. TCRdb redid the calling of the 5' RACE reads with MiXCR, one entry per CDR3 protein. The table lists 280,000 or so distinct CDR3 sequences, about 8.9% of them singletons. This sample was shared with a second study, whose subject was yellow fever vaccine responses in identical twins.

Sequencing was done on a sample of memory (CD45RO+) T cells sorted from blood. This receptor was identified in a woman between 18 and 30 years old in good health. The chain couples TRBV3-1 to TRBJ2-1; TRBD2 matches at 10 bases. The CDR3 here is CASSRAGGPNNEQFF. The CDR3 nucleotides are TGTGCCAGCAGCCGAGCGGGGGGGCCGAATAATGAGCAGTTCTTC.